The 22 T cell receptor beta chains below come from one sample, sequenced in a study of beta chain features in type 1 diabetes. Whole-study results and caveats: TCRB CDR3s were moderately but significantly shorter in Type 1 diabetes patients in all four CD4+ subsets.

Antigens of these TCRs are unknown. The entirety of the isolated RNA underwent reverse transcription, so expressed TCRB transcripts were sequenced. Sequenced by immunoSEQ multiplex PCR; TCRdb stores in-frame clones only, minus some. There are hundreds of thousands of clones in the sample; approximately 16% occur only once, and 0.015% to 0.019% lies in the top ten. The source material was naive CD4+ T cells from blood. Source of these receptors: a man younger than 30 with type 1 diabetes.

This clone has a handful of counts. The rearrangement uses TRBV12-1 and TRBJ2-7; the D call in the table, TRBD1, was not verified against the DNA. TRBV12-1 is shown as a pseudogene. The CDR3 loop spans 12 amino acids. The CDR3 sequence is CASSSDNYEQYF. CDR3 coding DNA: TGTGCCAGCAGCTCGGACAACTACGAGCAGTACTTC.

This clone was seen only a few times. This chain uses TRBV29-1 with TRBJ1-1, with D perhaps TRBD1 (5 bases). V was shortened by 2 bases and J by 5 bases, with 9 bases between the two germline ends. In germline, CDR1 is SQVTM, CDR2 ANQGSEA. The length of the CDR3 is 12 residues. DNA for the CDR3: TGCAGCGTTGAAAGGGGATGGACTGAAGCTTTCTTT. This sequence encodes CSVERGWTEAFF.

This clone came up a few times. The rearrangement links TRBV30 to TRBJ2-1, with a tentative D call TRBD1 (6 bases). CDR3 length: 13 amino acids. Germline V gene data show CDR1 as GTSNPN and CDR2 as SVGIG (reference sequence). The V end was cut by 3 bases, the J end by 4 bases, with 10 bases between. The CDR3 here is CAWSYTGYNEQFF. CDR3 nucleotides: TGTGCCTGGAGCTACACAGGGTACAATGAGCAGTTCTTC.

In its sample, this clone was seen a few times. The chain links TRBV30 to TRBJ2-3; tentatively, D is TRBD1 (7 bases). Per the germline V gene, CDR1 is GTSNPN and CDR2 is SVGIG (reference sequence). Trimming pared 7 bases from V and 4 bases from J, leaving 15 bases between. This CDR3 has 13 amino acids. The CDR3 here is CASRGVGPDTQYF. The DNA of the CDR3 is TGTGCCTCCAGGGGGGTTGGCCCAGATACGCAGTATTTT.

The table lists this clone with a few counts. V gene TRBV6-6 combines with J gene TRBJ2-3; maybe TRBD2 (7 bases). CDR1 is MNHNY and CDR2 is SVGAGI in the germline V gene (reference sequence). V dropped 5 bases and J dropped 14 bases, with 20 bases sitting between them. This CDR3 is built from 13 residues. The CDR3 coding sequence is TGTGCCAGCAGTCGATCCCTAGGGGGGGAGCGGTATTTT. Residues: CASSRSLGGERYF.

The chain links TRBV7-2 to TRBJ2-5; D might be TRBD2 (6 bases). Deletions cut 8 bases from V and 5 bases from J, with 12 bases between. Germline CDR1 is SGHTA and CDR2 is FQGNSA. The CDR3 has 12 amino acids. The CDR3 coding sequence is TGTGCCAGCGCAGGACTACGGGAGACCCAGTACTTC. This translates into CASAGLRETQYF.

This clone came up a few times. This chain connects TRBV28 to TRBJ2-5, with D possibly matching TRBD1 (7 bases). The CDR3 runs to 14 residues. CDR1 and CDR2 from the germline V gene are MDHEN and SYDVKM. The ends were cut back, 6 bases at V and 2 bases at J, with 13 bases in the middle. The CDR3 bases are TGTGCCAGCAGCCTCAGGGGGGTTCAAGAGACCCAGTACTTC. Protein product: CASSLRGVQETQYF.

In regard to this clone: Distinct nucleotide sequences in the sample also encode this CDR3. V gene TRBV5-1 combines with J gene TRBJ2-7; D may be TRBD2 (6 bases). This CDR3 is 12 amino acids long. Germline CDR1 and CDR2: SGHRS and YFSETQ. V lost 4 bases and J 4 bases, leaving 9 bases between the germline ends. The CDR3 DNA reads TGCGCCAGCAGCCGGGACTCTTACGAGCAGTACTTC. Its translation is CASSRDSYEQYF.

The J gene is TRBJ1-1, the V gene TRBV29-1; TRBD1 matches 8 bases. Germline loops: CDR1 SQVTM, CDR2 ANQGSEA. This CDR3 has 13 amino acids. DNA of the CDR3: TGCAGTACAAACCAGGGGGCCGACACTGAAGCTTTCTTT. It codes for CSTNQGADTEAFF.

This clone was recorded a few times. This chain joins TRBV7-2 and TRBJ2-1; TRBD1 might be the D (5 bases). Per the germline V gene, CDR1 is SGHTA and CDR2 is FQGNSA. V was clipped by 6 bases and J by 8 bases, with 20 bases between them. The CDR3 totals 15 residues. The CDR3 spells CASSPRPNWGHEQFF. The CDR3 coding sequence is TGTGCCAGCAGTCCAAGGCCAAATTGGGGCCATGAGCAGTTCTTC.

About this clone itself: Relative to the germline gene, one junction end is altered; a read error may explain this. V gene TRBV5-6 combines with J gene TRBJ2-6; tentatively, D is TRBD2 (6 bases). Looked up from germline, CDR1 is SGHDT and CDR2 is YYEEEE. The CDR3 sequence is 11 residues long. CDR3 sequence (DNA): TGTGCCAGCAGCTTGGAGCGGGTTGTTATTTTC. Protein: CASSLERVVIF. Looking up the rest from reference TRBV5-6 and TRBJ2-6 gives the full variable domain: DAGVTQSPTHLIKTRGQQVTLRCSPKSGHDTVSWYQQALGQGPQFIFQYYEEEERQRGNFPDRFSGHQFPNYSSELNVNALLLGDSALYLCASSLERVVIFGAGSRLTVL.

J is TRBJ2-1 and V is TRBV4-2; 15 bases match TRBD2. After removal of 1 base from V and 5 bases from J, the junction contained 21 bases not matched to a gene. CDR3 size: 23 residues. CDR1 and CDR2 from the germline V gene are LGHNA and YNFKEQ. CDR3 protein: CASSQVLDRKGTSGRQVHNEQFF. The CDR3 coding sequence is TGTGCCAGCAGCCAAGTTTTAGACAGGAAAGGGACTAGCGGGAGGCAGGTCCACAATGAGCAGTTCTTC.

The CDR3 loop reads CASSYREPYEQYF. The DNA for the CDR3 is TGTGCCAGCAGTTACAGGGAACCCTACGAGCAGTACTTC. V and J are TRBV28 and TRBJ2-7; maybe TRBD1 (6 bases). The CDR3 sequence is 13 residues long. V was clipped by 4 bases and J by 2 bases, with 9 bases between them. The germline gives CDR1 MDHEN, CDR2 SYDVKM.

This clone occurred a few times. V usage is TRBV29-1 and J usage is TRBJ1-1, with TRBD1 matching 8 bases. Unmatched junction bases numbered 11, after V lost 5 bases and J lost 3 bases. The CDR3 length is 15 residues. Germline assignment: CDR1 SQVTM and CDR2 ANQGSEA. The CDR3 nucleotides are TGCAGCGTTTCAACTCAGGGGGCGCGGGACACTGAAGCTTTCTTT. Protein product: CSVSTQGARDTEAFF.

This clone showed up just a few times. The chain couples TRBV30 to TRBJ2-7; tentative D call: TRBD2 (6 bases). There are 11 residues in the CDR3. Germline V gene sequence: CDR1 GTSNPN, CDR2 SVGIG (reference sequence). V was cut by 7 bases and J by 1 base, with 8 bases left in between. CDR3 nucleotide sequence: TGTGCCTTGGGAGGATCCTACGAGCAGTACTTC. It specifies CALGGSYEQYF.

This clone showed up just a few times. The genes are TRBV28 and TRBJ1-1, with a weak D call TRBD1 (6 bases). CDR1 is MDHEN and CDR2 is SYDVKM in the germline V gene. Deletions cut 7 bases from V and 5 bases from J, with 14 bases between. CDR3 length: 13 residues. CDR3 in DNA: TGTGCCAGCACCCGACCAGGGGTTACTGAAGCTTTCTTT. Translating gives CASTRPGVTEAFF.

This clone showed up just a few times. The chain is built from TRBV30 and TRBJ1-1, with D tentatively TRBD1 (5 bases). V lost 4 bases to trimming and J lost 1 base, with 10 bases between them. This CDR3 is built from 13 residues. Germline V gene sequence: CDR1 GTSNPN, CDR2 SVGIG (reference sequence). CDR3 sequence reads: CAWTIGGNTEAFF. DNA of the CDR3: TGTGCCTGGACTATCGGGGGGAACACTGAAGCTTTCTTT. Drawing the rest from reference TRBV30 and TRBJ1-1, the complete variable domain is SQTIHQWPATLVQPVGSPLSLECTVEGTSNPNLYWYRQAAGRGLQLLFYSVGIGQISSEVPQNLSASRPQDRQFILSSKKLLLSDSGFYLCAWTIGGNTEAFFGQGTRLTVV.

This clone was counted between two and nine times. The chain joins TRBV18 to TRBJ2-7; TRBD2 matches 10 bases. V was clipped by 3 bases and J by 0 bases; unmatched bases: 2. From germline, CDR1 is KGHSH and CDR2 LQKENI. CDR3 length equals 15 residues. The CDR3 bases are TGTGCCAGCTCACCCTGGACTAGCGGCTCCTACGAGCAGTACTTC. It yields the protein CASSPWTSGSYEQYF.

Only a few counts were recorded for this clone. The chain combines TRBV28 with TRBJ2-3; TRBD1 agrees at 7 bases. The CDR3 sequence is 15 residues long. The ends lost 5 bases at V and 2 bases at J; junction bases unmatched: 7. Germline V gives CDR1 MDHEN, CDR2 SYDVKM. The CDR3 protein is CASSPTGAATDTQYF. DNA of the CDR3: TGTGCCAGCAGTCCAACAGGGGCCGCCACAGATACGCAGTATTTT.

The rearrangement uses TRBV2 and TRBJ2-3, with D maybe TRBD2 (5 bases). This CDR3 is 13 amino acids long. Per the germline V gene, CDR1 is SNHLY and CDR2 is FYNNEI. V shed 10 bases and J shed 0 bases, with 11 bases lying between them. CDR3 bases: TGTGCCACGGCCGCGGGCAGCACAGATACGCAGTATTTT. As protein: CATAAGSTDTQYF.

The chain links TRBV29-1 to TRBJ1-1; the match to TRBD1 covers 9 bases. CDR1 is SQVTM and CDR2 is ANQGSEA in the germline V gene. CDR3 size: 14 residues. With V trimmed by 4 bases and J by 5 bases, 8 bases remained unmatched. DNA of the CDR3: TGCAGCGTTGTAAGGGACAGGGCGGGAACTGAAGCTTTCTTT. The encoded protein is CSVVRDRAGTEAFF.

This sequence joins TRBV27 and TRBJ2-5, with D tentatively TRBD1 (6 bases). V dropped 6 bases and J dropped 2 bases, with 19 bases sitting between them. Germline V CDR1 and CDR2: MNHEY, SMNVEV (reference sequence). This CDR3 has 16 residues. Here the CDR3 reads CASSHIPPDSQETQYF. The CDR3 DNA reads as TGTGCCAGCAGCCACATCCCCCCGGACAGTCAAGAGACCCAGTACTTC.